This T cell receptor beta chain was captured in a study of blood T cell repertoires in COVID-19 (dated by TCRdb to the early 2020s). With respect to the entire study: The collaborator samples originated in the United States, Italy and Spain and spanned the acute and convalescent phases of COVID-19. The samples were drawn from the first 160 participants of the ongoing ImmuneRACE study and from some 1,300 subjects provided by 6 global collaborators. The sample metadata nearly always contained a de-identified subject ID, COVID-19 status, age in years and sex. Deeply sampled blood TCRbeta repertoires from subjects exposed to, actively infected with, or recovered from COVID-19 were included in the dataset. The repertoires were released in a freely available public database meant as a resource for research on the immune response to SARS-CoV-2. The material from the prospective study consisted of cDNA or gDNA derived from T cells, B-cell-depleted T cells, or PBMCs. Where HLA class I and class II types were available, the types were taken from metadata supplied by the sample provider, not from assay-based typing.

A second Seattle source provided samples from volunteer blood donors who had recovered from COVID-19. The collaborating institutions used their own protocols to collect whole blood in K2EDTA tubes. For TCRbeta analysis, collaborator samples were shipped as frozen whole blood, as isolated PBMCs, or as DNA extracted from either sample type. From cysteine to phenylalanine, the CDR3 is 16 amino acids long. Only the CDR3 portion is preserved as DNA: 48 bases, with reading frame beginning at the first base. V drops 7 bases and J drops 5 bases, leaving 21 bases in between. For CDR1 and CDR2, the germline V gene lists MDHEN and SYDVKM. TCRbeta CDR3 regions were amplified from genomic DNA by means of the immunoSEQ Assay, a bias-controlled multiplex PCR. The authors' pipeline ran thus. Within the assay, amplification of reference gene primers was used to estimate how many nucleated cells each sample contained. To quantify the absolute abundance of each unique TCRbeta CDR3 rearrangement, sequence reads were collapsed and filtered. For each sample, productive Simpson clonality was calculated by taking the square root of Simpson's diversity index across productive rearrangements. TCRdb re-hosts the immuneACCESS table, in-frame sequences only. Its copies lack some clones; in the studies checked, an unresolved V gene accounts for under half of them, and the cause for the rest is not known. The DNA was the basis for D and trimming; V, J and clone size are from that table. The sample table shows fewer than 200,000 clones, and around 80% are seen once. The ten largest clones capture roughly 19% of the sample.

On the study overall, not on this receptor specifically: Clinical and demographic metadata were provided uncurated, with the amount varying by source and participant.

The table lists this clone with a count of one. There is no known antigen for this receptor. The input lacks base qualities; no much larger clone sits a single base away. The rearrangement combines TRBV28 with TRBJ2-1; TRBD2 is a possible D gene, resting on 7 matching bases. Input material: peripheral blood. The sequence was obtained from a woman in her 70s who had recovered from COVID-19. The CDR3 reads CASTLWGGAGDNEQFF. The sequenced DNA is TGTGCCAGCACCCTATGGGGGGGCGCAGGGGACAATGAGCAGTTCTTC.